This T cell receptor beta chain was observed in a study of naive and memory T cell subsets. Separate alpha and beta amplification began at the second PCR step. Sequential positive selection took CD4 T cells first, then CD8 T cells. Four subsets defined by CD45RA and CD27 were sorted after CD3, CD4, CD8 and live/dead staining. The beta constant-region primer was an equimolar mix of two oligonucleotides covering TRBC1 and TRBC2. The ligated cDNA underwent four PCR rounds using SP2 and nested alpha and beta constant-region primers. A 12-nucleotide UMI and the SP2 primer were added to the cDNA 3' end by oligonucleotide ligation. TCRdb itself ran the UMI-ligation and nested PCR reads through MiXCR, one entry per CDR3 protein. Of 95,000 to 150,000 distinct CDR3 sequences listed, 36% were seen once; the top ten hold 0.8% to 1%. The CDR3 runs 15 residues. The ends lost 3 bases at V and 7 bases at J; junction bases unmatched: 6.

Many counts were recorded for this clonotype. The V gene is TRBV12-3 or TRBV12-4, the J gene TRBJ2-2, with TRBD2 identical over 9 bases. This clonotype originated in a human donor in good health. Material for sequencing was central memory CD4+ T cells from blood. Written as DNA, the CDR3 is TGTGCCAGCAGTTTCGGCGGGAGGGCGGACGGGGAGCTGTTTTTT. This encodes CASSFGGRADGELFF.